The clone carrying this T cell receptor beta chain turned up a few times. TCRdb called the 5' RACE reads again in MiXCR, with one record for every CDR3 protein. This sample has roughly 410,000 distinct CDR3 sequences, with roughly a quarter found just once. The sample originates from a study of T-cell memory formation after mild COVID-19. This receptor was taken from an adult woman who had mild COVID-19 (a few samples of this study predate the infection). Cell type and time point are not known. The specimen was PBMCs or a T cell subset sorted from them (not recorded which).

This CDR3 is CASSQGQGPYGYTF. CDR3 sequence (DNA): TGCGCCAGCAGCCAAGGACAGGGGCCCTATGGCTACACCTTC. The chain couples TRBV4-1 to TRBJ1-2, with 8 bases matching TRBD1. Unmatched junction bases numbered 2, after V lost 1 base and J lost 4 bases. This CDR3 has 14 residues. Germline lookup yields CDR1 MGHRA and CDR2 YSYEKL.